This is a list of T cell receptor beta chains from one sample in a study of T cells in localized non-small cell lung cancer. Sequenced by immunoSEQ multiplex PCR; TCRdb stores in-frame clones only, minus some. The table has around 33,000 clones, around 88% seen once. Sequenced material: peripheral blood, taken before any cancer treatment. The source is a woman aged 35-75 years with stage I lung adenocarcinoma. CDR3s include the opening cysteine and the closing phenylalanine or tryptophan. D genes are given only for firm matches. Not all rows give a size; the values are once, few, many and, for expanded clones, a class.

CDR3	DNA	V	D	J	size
CASRQARGGSEQYF	TGTGCCAGCCGGCAAGCGCGAGGGGGCTCCGAGCAGTACTTC	TRBV27	TRBD1	TRBJ2-7	once
CASSVESDSNYGYTF	TGTGCCAGCAGCGTAGAGTCAGACAGCAACTATGGCTACACCTTC	TRBV9	-	TRBJ1-2	-
CASSLSFYEQYF	TGTGCCAGCAGCTTATCTTTTTATGAGCAGTACTTC	TRBV7-2	-	TRBJ2-7	-
CASSLKTGGEQFF	TGTGCCAGCAGCTTAAAAACAGGGGGGGAGCAGTTCTTC	TRBV7-9	TRBD1	TRBJ2-1	-
CASRTGHNEQFF	TGTGCCAGCAGGACAGGTCACAATGAGCAGTTCTTC	TRBV28	-	TRBJ2-1	-
CASSLIRNEQFF	TGCGCCAGCAGCTTGATTCGCAATGAGCAGTTCTTC	TRBV5-1	-	TRBJ2-1	-
CTSSPLQTDPGNTIYF	TGCACCAGCAGCCCACTTCAGACAGACCCTGGAAACACCATATATTTT	TRBV1	-	TRBJ1-3	-
CASSRTRSGALHF	TGTGCCAGCAGTCGGACGCGGAGCGGGGCCCTCCACTTT	TRBV6-5	-	TRBJ1-6	once
CASSTPGGGFKQPQHF	TGTGCCAGTAGTACCCCTGGTGGGGGCTTCAAGCAGCCCCAGCATTTT	TRBV19	-	TRBJ1-5	-
CASSQGHSGLQNTDTQYF	TGCGCCAGCAGCCAAGGCCACTCGGGACTACAGAACACAGATACGCAGTATTTT	TRBV4-3	TRBD2	TRBJ2-3	-
CASRHGGFSYEQYF	TGTGCCAGCAGACACGGGGGGTTTTCCTACGAGCAGTACTTC	TRBV28	TRBD2	TRBJ2-7	-